This record covers a single T cell receptor (beta chain). The sample is drawn from a study of blood T cell repertoires in COVID-19. Study summary: Some COVID-19 samples were acute and others convalescent; all came from the United States, Italy and Spain. T cells, B-cell-depleted T cells, or PBMCs supplied cDNA or gDNA.

In the study's own analysis: Estimated nucleated cell counts came from reference gene primer amplification. Clones were sequenced by immunoSEQ multiplex PCR, and TCRdb holds only the in-frame ones, with some missing. The V and J calls and the clone size are those of that table, but D and trimming were determined from the DNA. The sample records some 120,000 clones, around four fifths being singletons. Looked up from germline, CDR1 is SGHVS and CDR2 is FQNEAQ. The CDR3 sequence is 15 residues long. The V gene lost 0 bases and the J gene lost 8 bases, with 16 bases spanning the gap. The source material was peripheral blood. This sequence joins TRBV7-8 and TRBJ1-2; D gene unclear. The sequence was collected from a man between 70 and 80 years old with active or convalescent COVID-19. Here the CDR3 DNA reads TGTGCCAGCAGCTTAGCGCTAAGAAGAGCGGAAGGCTACACCTTC. Protein: CASSLALRRAEGYTF. Full variable domain (missing parts from reference TRBV7-8 and TRBJ1-2): GAGVSQSPRYKVAKRGQDVALRCDPISGHVSLFWYQQALGQGPEFLTYFQNEAQLDKSGLPSDRFFAERPEGSVSTLKIQRTQQEDSAVYLCASSLALRRAEGYTFGSGTRLTVV.